Below, 26 T cell receptor beta chains from the same sample are listed, as sequenced in a study of blood T cell repertoires in COVID-19. Sequenced by immunoSEQ multiplex PCR; TCRdb stores in-frame clones only, minus some. Altogether approximately 190,000 clones are present, 80% being singletons, with the ten largest covering roughly 6.4%. Sequences were obtained from peripheral blood. Source of these receptors: a man in his 60s with acute or convalescent COVID-19.

The table lists this clone with a count of one. The V gene is TRBV10-3, the J gene TRBJ1-2; the D is unclear. V was clipped by 9 bases and J by 0 bases, with 11 bases between them. The CDR3 contains 13 residues. Germline-derived CDR1 and CDR2 are ENHRY and SYGVKD. For the CDR3, the DNA is TGTGCCATGAGACACGAAGCTAACTATGGCTACACCTTC. Translating gives CAMRHEANYGYTF.

This chain joins TRBV19 and TRBJ2-1; 8 bases align to TRBD2. Germline CDR1 is LNHDA and CDR2 is SQIVND (reference sequence). J gave up 8 bases and V 2 bases, and 5 bases lay outside the gene matches. CDR3 length: 14 amino acids. CDR3 sequence reads: CASSIRGGLDEQFF. The CDR3 DNA reads TGTGCCAGTAGTATACGGGGGGGCCTCGATGAGCAGTTCTTC.

This rearrangement joins TRBV21-1 to TRBJ1-5; the listed D gene, TRBD1, was not tested against the DNA. TRBV21-1 is a recognized pseudogene. The CDR3 spans 17 residues. The CDR3, as DNA: TGTGCCAGCAGCAAGAACAGGACAGGGCTTAGCAATCAGCCCCAGCATTTT. Amino acid sequence: CASSKNRTGLSNQPQHF.

This clone was counted a single time. The genes are TRBV2 and TRBJ2-7, with TRBD2 matching 10 bases. V shed 3 bases, J shed 3 bases, and the junction held 5 bases outside the gene matches. In germline, CDR1 is SNHLY, CDR2 FYNNEI. There are 15 residues in the CDR3. CDR3 DNA sequence: TGTGCCAGCAGTGAGGCGGCTAGCGGGGGCTACGAGCAGTACTTC. It is translated as CASSEAASGGYEQYF.

This clone showed up just a few times. The rearrangement joins TRBV5-1 to TRBJ1-1, with 9 bases fitting TRBD1. V trimming: 0 bases; J trimming: 0 bases; junction bases outside the gene matches: 3. CDR3 length equals 16 residues. Germline CDR1 SGHRS, CDR2 YFSETQ. CDR3 coding DNA: TGCGCCAGCAGCTTGGCGGGGACAGGGATGAACACTGAAGCTTTCTTT. It encodes CASSLAGTGMNTEAFF.

The chain has TRBV11-2 and TRBJ2-1; D is possibly TRBD2 (7 bases). This CDR3 is 18 amino acids long. Germline assignment: CDR1 SGHAT and CDR2 FQNNGV. The V end was cut by 6 bases, the J end by 0 bases, with 21 bases between. In DNA form, the CDR3 reads TGTGCCAGCAGAAGAGGGGGGGCCACCGGGAGCTCCTACAATGAGCAGTTCTTC. This encodes CASRRGGATGSSYNEQFF.

The chain joins TRBV18 to TRBJ2-1, with 12 nucleotides matching TRBD2. V dropped 5 bases and J dropped 9; count of bases not matched to a gene: 2. The CDR3 loop spans 13 amino acids. Germline V lookup: CDR1 KGHSH, CDR2 LQKENI. CDR3 in DNA: TGTGCCAGCTCAGCTAGCGGGAGGGGTGAGCAGTTCTTC. Protein: CASSASGRGEQFF.

This clone has just one count. The gene calls are TRBV5-1 and TRBJ2-3, with 7 bases identical to TRBD1. CDR1 SGHRS and CDR2 YFSETQ come from the germline V gene. The length of the CDR3 is 16 residues. The trim removed 5 bases at V and 1 base at J, leaving 10 bases unmatched. The CDR3 loop is CASSQDRKEGTDTQYF. CDR3 nucleotide sequence: TGCGCCAGCAGTCAGGACAGGAAAGAGGGCACAGATACGCAGTATTTT. Drawing the rest from reference TRBV5-1 and TRBJ2-3, the complete variable domain is KAGVTQTPRYLIKTRGQQVTLSCSPISGHRSVSWYQQTPGQGLQFLFEYFSETQRNKGNFPGRFSGRQFSNSRSEMNVSTLELGDSALYLCASSQDRKEGTDTQYFGPGTRLTVL.

The V and J genes are TRBV28 and TRBJ2-1; 15 bases fit TRBD2. This CDR3 is 17 amino acids long. Germline V lookup: CDR1 MDHEN, CDR2 SYDVKM. Trimming cost V 5 bases and J 4 bases; bases outside gene matches: 6. The CDR3 DNA reads as TGTGCCAGCAGTGGGGGACTAGCGGGGGGAAATTACAATGAGCAGTTCTTC. Translated: CASSGGLAGGNYNEQFF.

The rearrangement links TRBV10-3 to TRBJ2-1; 12 bases agree with TRBD2. Germline V lookup: CDR1 ENHRY, CDR2 SYGVKD. CDR3 length: 17 residues. The V segment lost 6 bases and the J segment 1 base; nucleotides outside the gene matches: 7. The CDR3 DNA reads as TGTGCCATCAGACAGACTAGCGGGGGACGTTCCTACAATGAGCAGTTCTTC. Encoded protein: CAIRQTSGGRSYNEQFF.

The CDR3 is CASSLNRVDGYTF. The DNA for the CDR3 is TGTGCCAGCAGCTTAAACAGGGTGGATGGCTACACCTTC. The V call is TRBV7-9, the J call TRBJ1-2, with D perhaps TRBD1 (6 bases). The V gene lost 2 bases and the J gene lost 6 bases, with 10 bases spanning the gap. Germline V CDR1 and CDR2: SEHNR, FQNEAQ (reference sequence). The CDR3 has 13 amino acids.

This chain joins TRBV7-2 and TRBJ2-7; maybe TRBD1 (5 bases). With 5 bases removed from V and 5 bases from J, the gap between germline ends came to 16 bases. CDR1 is SGHTA, CDR2 FQGNSA, per germline. The CDR3 spans 14 residues. CDR3 sequence: CASSPQGGYDEQYF. DNA for the CDR3: TGTGCCAGCAGCCCCCAGGGTGGGTACGACGAGCAGTACTTC. The variable domain in full, with the rest retrieved from reference TRBV7-2 and TRBJ2-7, is GAGVSQSPSNKVTEKGKDVELRCDPISGHTALYWYRQSLGQGLEFLIYFQGNSAPDKSGLPSDRFSAERTGGSVSTLTIQRTQQEDSAVYLCASSPQGGYDEQYFGPGTRLTVT.

The J gene is TRBJ2-4, the V gene TRBV9; D perhaps matches TRBD1 (6 bases). The CDR3 spans 17 residues. The ends were cut back, 4 bases at V and 6 bases at J, with 23 bases in the middle. CDR1 and CDR2 (germline): SGDLS, YYNGEE. The CDR3 sequence: CASSPQGRPGFLNIQYF. The CDR3 DNA follows: TGTGCCAGCAGCCCCCAGGGGCGTCCGGGGTTTTTAAACATTCAGTACTTC.

J is TRBJ2-3 and V is TRBV27, with TRBD2 matching over 15 bases. The V and J ends lost 4 bases and 2 bases, in that order; junction bases with no gene match: 7. This CDR3 is built from 18 residues. Germline lookup yields CDR1 MNHEY and CDR2 SMNVEV (reference sequence). CDR3: CASSWTSGGARDTDTQYF. In DNA form, the CDR3 reads TGTGCCAGCAGTTGGACTAGCGGGGGGGCTAGAGACACAGATACGCAGTATTTT.

Notes on this clone: Other DNA sequences of this sample code for an identical CDR3. The chain uses TRBV3-1 (or the pseudogene TRBV3-2) and TRBJ1-3, with D maybe TRBD1 (5 bases). Per germline, CDR1 LGHDT and CDR2 YNNKEL (reference sequence). V shed 0 bases and J shed 4 bases, with 10 bases lying between them. The CDR3 extends over 15 amino acids. CDR3 DNA: TGTGCCAGCAGCCAAGATCTGGGACTAGGAAACACCATATATTTT. It translates to CASSQDLGLGNTIYF.

The rearrangement uses TRBV2 and TRBJ2-2, with 7 bases aligning to TRBD1. The CDR3 contains 16 residues. The germline V gene encodes CDR1 SNHLY and CDR2 FYNNEI. V lost 5 bases to trimming and J lost 0 bases; unmatched junction nucleotides: 6. The CDR3 is CASSPGQAANTGELFF. The CDR3 nucleotides are TGTGCCAGCAGTCCAGGACAGGCCGCGAACACCGGGGAGCTGTTTTTT.

The chain recombines TRBV9 with TRBJ2-1, with 13 positions matching TRBD2. The length of the CDR3 is 17 residues. The V gene's germline CDR1 is SGDLS and CDR2 YYNGEE. V was clipped by 4 bases and J by 2 bases; unmatched bases: 6. In nucleotides, the CDR3 is TGTGCCAGCAGCTCGAGACTAGCGGGGGGCCCCTACAATGAGCAGTTCTTC. Translating it yields CASSSRLAGGPYNEQFF.

This chain joins TRBV5-1 and TRBJ1-1, with 7 bases identical to TRBD1. CDR1 is SGHRS and CDR2 is YFSETQ in the germline V gene. The V segment lost 7 bases and the J segment 1 base; nucleotides outside the gene matches: 7. CDR3 length: 14 residues. The CDR3 nucleotides are TGCGCCAGCCTCCCAGGGGGGCCGAACACTGAAGCTTTCTTT. It translates to CASLPGGPNTEAFF.

This sequence joins TRBV5-1 and TRBJ2-1; possible D gene TRBD2, 6 bases. Trimming pared 7 bases from V and 9 bases from J, leaving 23 bases between. The CDR3 is 15 amino acids. Germline CDR1 reads SGHRS; CDR2 reads YFSETQ. CDR3 residues: CASQRVAGTSSEQFF. DNA of the CDR3: TGCGCCAGCCAAAGAGTGGCGGGAACCTCAAGTGAGCAGTTCTTC.

The chain recombines TRBV11-2 with TRBJ1-2; D not resolved. This CDR3 contains 14 residues. In germline, CDR1 is SGHAT, CDR2 FQNNGV. Trimming shortened V by 0 bases and J by 4 bases, and 9 bases separated the two germline ends. Written as DNA, the CDR3 is TGTGCCAGCAGCTTAGATTGGGGAGGCTATGGCTACACCTTC. Translated, it gives CASSLDWGGYGYTF.

The rearrangement uses TRBV6-2 or TRBV6-3 and TRBJ1-5; D remains ambiguous. Germline V gives CDR1 MNHEY, CDR2 SVGEGT. The CDR3 contains 18 residues. Between the trimmed V and J ends, which lost 4 bases and 2 bases, there was a span of 21 bases. CDR3 DNA: TGTGCCAGCAGTTCTGAGCAACCTTTGATTTTGGGCAATCAGCCCCAGCATTTT. It codes for CASSSEQPLILGNQPQHF.

The gene calls are TRBV11-3 and TRBJ1-2; weak D call: TRBD1 (5 bases). The germline V gene has CDR1 SGHNT and CDR2 YENEEA. Trimming left V 2 bases short and J 8 bases short, with 9 bases between. The CDR3 length is 12 residues. The CDR3 nucleotides read TGTGCCAGCAGCTTAACAGGTCTGGGCTACACCTTC. Protein product: CASSLTGLGYTF.

As DNA, the CDR3 is TGTGCCAGCAGCTTAGCGCAGGGAGGAAATGAGCAGTTCTTC. As protein: CASSLAQGGNEQFF. V gene TRBV7-2 combines with J gene TRBJ2-1; tentatively, D is TRBD2 (6 bases). CDR1 is SGHTA and CDR2 is FQGNSA in the germline V gene. The CDR3 totals 14 residues. Trimming pared 0 bases from V and 7 bases from J, leaving 10 bases between.

As to this clone: An end of the junction does not agree with germline; a read error may underlie this. V usage is TRBV29-1 and J usage is TRBJ2-3, with a weak D call TRBD2 (7 bases). CDR1 SQVTM and CDR2 ANQGSEA come from the germline V gene. This CDR3 comprises 14 residues. The DNA for the CDR3 is TGCAGCTTTGAGGGCGGGGGCGGCACAGATACGCAGTATTTT. It is translated as CSFEGGGGTDTQYF.

V is TRBV12-3 or TRBV12-4 and J is TRBJ2-7; D unresolved. The CDR3 extends over 13 amino acids. The germline V and J ends were trimmed by 4 bases and 0 bases, with 7 bases remaining between them. The CDR3 DNA is TGTGCCAGCAGTTCACCACACTCCTACGAGCAGTACTTC. This encodes CASSSPHSYEQYF.

This chain links TRBV6-5 with TRBJ1-1; D is possibly TRBD1 (6 bases). The germline V gene encodes CDR1 MNHEY and CDR2 SVGAGI. The CDR3 is 14 residues long. V lost 6 bases to trimming and J lost 1 base, with 12 bases between them. The CDR3 loop is CASSWDTPNTEAFF. The CDR3 DNA sequence: TGTGCCAGCAGCTGGGACACCCCGAACACTGAAGCTTTCTTT.